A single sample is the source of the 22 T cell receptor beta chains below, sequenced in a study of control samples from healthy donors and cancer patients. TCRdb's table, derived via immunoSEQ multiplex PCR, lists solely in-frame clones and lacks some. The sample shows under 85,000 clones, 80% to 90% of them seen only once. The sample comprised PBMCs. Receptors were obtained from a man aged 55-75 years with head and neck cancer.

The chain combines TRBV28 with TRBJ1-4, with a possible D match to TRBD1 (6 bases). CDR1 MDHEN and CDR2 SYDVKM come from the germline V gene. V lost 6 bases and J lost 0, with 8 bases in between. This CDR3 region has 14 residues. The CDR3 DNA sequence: TGTGCCAGCAGGGAGGGGGCAACTAATGAAAAACTGTTTTTT. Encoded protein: CASREGATNEKLFF.

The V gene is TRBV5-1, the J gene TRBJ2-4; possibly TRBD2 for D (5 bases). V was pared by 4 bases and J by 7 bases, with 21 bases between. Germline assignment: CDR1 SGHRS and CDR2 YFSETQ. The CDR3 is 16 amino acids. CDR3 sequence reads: CASSRSGDTRYNIQYF. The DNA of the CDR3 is TGCGCCAGCAGCCGAAGCGGAGACACCCGGTACAACATTCAGTACTTC.

The CDR3 DNA sequence: TGCGCCAGCGGAAAGTCCGGGACATCTATTGGTGAGCAGTTCTTC. It yields the protein CASGKSGTSIGEQFF. This chain uses TRBV5-1 with TRBJ2-1; weak D call: TRBD1 (6 bases). CDR3 length equals 15 residues. CDR1 SGHRS and CDR2 YFSETQ come from the germline V gene. Trimming shortened V by 7 bases and J by 9 bases, and 23 bases separated the two germline ends.

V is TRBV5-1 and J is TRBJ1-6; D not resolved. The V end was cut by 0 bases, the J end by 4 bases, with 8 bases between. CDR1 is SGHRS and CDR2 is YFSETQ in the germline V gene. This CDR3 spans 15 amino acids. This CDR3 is CASSLGVGYNSPLHF. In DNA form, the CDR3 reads TGCGCCAGCAGCTTGGGAGTGGGGTATAATTCACCCCTCCACTTT.

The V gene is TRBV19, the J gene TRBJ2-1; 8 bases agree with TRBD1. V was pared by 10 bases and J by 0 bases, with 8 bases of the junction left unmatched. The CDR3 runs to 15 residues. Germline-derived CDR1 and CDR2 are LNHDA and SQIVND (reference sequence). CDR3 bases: TGTGCCACCAGCAGGGGGCCTTTCTCCTACAATGAGCAGTTCTTC. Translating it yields CATSRGPFSYNEQFF. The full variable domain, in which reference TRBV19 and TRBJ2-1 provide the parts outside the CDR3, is DGGITQSPKYLFRKEGQNVTLSCEQNLNHDAMYWYRQDPGQGLRLIYYSQIVNDFQKGDIAEGYSVSREKKESFPLTVTSAQKNPTAFYLCATSRGPFSYNEQFFGPGTRLTVL.

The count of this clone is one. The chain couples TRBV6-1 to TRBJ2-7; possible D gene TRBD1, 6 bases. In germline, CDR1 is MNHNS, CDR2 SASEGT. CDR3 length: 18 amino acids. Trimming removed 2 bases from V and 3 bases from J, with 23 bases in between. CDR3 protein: CASSENPSGLTGRYEQYF. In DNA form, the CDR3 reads TGTGCCAGCAGTGAAAACCCGAGTGGGCTGACAGGTCGCTACGAGCAGTACTTC.

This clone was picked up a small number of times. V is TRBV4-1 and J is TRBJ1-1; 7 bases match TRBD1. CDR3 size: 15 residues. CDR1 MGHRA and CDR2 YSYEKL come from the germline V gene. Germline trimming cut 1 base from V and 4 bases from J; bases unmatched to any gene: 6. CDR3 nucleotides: TGCGCCAGCAGCCAAGGACAGGGATGGAGCACTGAAGCTTTCTTT. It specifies CASSQGQGWSTEAFF.

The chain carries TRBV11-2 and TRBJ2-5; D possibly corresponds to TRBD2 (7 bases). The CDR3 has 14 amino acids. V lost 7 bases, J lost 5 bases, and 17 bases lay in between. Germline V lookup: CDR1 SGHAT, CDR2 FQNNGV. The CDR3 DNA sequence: TGTGCCAGCACCCCGGGGGGCAGCAGGGAGACCCAGTACTTC. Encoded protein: CASTPGGSRETQYF.

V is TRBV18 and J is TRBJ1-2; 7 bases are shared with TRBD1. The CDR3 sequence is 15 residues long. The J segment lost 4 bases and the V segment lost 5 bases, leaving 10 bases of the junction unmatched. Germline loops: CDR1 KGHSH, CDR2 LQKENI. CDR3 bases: TGTGCCAGCTCATCCGAACAGGGGATGGTCTATGGCTACACCTTC. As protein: CASSSEQGMVYGYTF.

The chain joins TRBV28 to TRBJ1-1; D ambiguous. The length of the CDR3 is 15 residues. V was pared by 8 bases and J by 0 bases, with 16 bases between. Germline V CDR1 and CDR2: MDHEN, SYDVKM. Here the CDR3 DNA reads TGTGCCAGCTGTCTCCCGACACTTATGAACACTGAAGCTTTCTTT. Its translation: CASCLPTLMNTEAFF.

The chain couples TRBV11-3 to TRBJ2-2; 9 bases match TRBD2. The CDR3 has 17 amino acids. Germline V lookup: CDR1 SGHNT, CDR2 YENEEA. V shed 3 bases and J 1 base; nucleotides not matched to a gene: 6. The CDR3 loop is CASSFFAGGVNTGELFF. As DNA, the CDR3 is TGTGCCAGCAGCTTTTTTGCGGGAGGGGTGAACACCGGGGAGCTGTTTTTT.

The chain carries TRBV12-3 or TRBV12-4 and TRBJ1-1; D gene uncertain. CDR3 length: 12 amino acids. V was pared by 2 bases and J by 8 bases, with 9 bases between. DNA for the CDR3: TGTGCCAGCAGTTTACAGGTGGGGGAAGCTTTCTTT. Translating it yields CASSLQVGEAFF.

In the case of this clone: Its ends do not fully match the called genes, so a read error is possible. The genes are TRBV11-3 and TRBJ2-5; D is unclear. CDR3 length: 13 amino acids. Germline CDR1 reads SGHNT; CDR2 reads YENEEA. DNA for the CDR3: TGTGCCAGCAGCCAATCTAACCAAAAGACCCAGTACTTC. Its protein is CASSQSNQKTQYF.

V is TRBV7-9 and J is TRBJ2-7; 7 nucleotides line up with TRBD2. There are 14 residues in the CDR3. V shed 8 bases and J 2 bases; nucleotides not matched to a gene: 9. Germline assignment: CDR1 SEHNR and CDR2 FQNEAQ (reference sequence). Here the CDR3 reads CASHGGRPPYEQYF. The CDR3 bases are TGTGCCAGCCACGGCGGGAGACCTCCCTACGAGCAGTACTTC.

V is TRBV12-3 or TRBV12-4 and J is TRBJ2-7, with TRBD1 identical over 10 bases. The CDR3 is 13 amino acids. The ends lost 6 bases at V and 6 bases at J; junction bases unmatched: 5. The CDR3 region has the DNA TGTGCCAGCAGACGGGGACAGGGGTTCGAGCAGTACTTC. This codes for CASRRGQGFEQYF.

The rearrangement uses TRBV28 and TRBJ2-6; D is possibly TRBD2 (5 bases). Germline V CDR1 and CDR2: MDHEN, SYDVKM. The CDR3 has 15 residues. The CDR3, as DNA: TGTGCTTCTAAAGGAGGCCTCTCTGGGGCCAACGTCCTGACTTTC. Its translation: CASKGGLSGANVLTF. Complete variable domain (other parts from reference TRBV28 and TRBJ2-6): DVKVTQSSRYLVKRTGEKVFLECVQDMDHENMFWYRQDPGLGLRLIYFSYDVKMKEKGDIPEGYSVSREKKERFSLILESASTNQTSMYLCASKGGLSGANVLTFGAGSRLTVL.

CDR3 in DNA: TGTGCCTGGAGGAAGATGGGACTAGCGGGAGAGACCCAGTACTTC. Translation: CAWRKMGLAGETQYF. The V gene is TRBV30, the J gene TRBJ2-5; 12 nucleotides line up with TRBD2. The CDR3 loop spans 15 amino acids. V trimming: 3 bases; J trimming: 4 bases; junction bases outside the gene matches: 6. The germline gives CDR1 GTSNPN, CDR2 SVGIG (reference sequence). Drawing the rest from reference TRBV30 and TRBJ2-5, the complete variable domain is SQTIHQWPATLVQPVGSPLSLECTVEGTSNPNLYWYRQAAGRGLQLLFYSVGIGQISSEVPQNLSASRPQDRQFILSSKKLLLSDSGFYLCAWRKMGLAGETQYFGPGTRLLVL.

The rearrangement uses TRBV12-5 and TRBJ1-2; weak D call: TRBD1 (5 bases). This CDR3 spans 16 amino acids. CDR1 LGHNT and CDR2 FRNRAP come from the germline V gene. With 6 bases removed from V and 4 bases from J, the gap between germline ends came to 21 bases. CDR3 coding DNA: TGTGCTAGTGGCAGTAGCCCGGGACGGCGGGGCTATGGCTACACCTTC. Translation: CASGSSPGRRGYGYTF.

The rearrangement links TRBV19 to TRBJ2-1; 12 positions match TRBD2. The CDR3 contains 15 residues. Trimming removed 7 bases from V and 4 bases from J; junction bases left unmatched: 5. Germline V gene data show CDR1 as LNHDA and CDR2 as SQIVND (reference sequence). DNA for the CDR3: TGTGCCAGTACCCTGACTAGCGGGAGTTACAATGAGCAGTTCTTC. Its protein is CASTLTSGSYNEQFF.

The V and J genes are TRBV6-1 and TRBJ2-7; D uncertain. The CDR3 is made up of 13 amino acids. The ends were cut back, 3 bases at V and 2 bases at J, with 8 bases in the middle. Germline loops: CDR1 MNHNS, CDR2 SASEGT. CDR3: CASSDLVPYEQYF. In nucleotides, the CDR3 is TGTGCCAGCAGTGATCTAGTCCCCTACGAGCAGTACTTC.

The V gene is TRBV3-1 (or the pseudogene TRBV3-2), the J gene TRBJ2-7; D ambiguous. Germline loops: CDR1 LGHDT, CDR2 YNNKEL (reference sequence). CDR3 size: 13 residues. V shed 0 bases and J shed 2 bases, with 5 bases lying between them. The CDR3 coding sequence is TGTGCCAGCAGCCAAGAAGGGCCCTACGAGCAGTACTTC. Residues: CASSQEGPYEQYF.

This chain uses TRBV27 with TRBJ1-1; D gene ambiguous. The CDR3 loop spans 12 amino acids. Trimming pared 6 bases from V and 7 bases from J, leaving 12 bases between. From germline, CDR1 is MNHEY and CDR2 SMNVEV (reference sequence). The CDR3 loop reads CASSTGPNEAFF. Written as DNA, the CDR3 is TGTGCCAGCAGCACCGGGCCAAATGAAGCTTTCTTT.